This passage covers 3 T cell receptor beta chains from one sample sequenced in a study of cytomegalovirus exposure and HLA in healthy donors. With 60 Vbeta and 13 Jbeta primers, the PCR was carried out. The data were produced by immunoSEQ multiplex PCR, yet TCRdb's version contains in-frame clones alone and is incomplete. Counted here are some 140,000 clones, around 79% occurring once; the ten biggest clones make up more than 0.95%. The source material was PBMCs. The source is a man aged 18 to 30 in good health and CMV-seronegative.

The chain recombines TRBV7-9 with TRBJ2-5; tentatively, D is TRBD2 (6 bases). V was shortened by 5 bases and J by 2 bases, with 15 bases between the two germline ends. The germline gives CDR1 SEHNR, CDR2 FQNEAQ (reference sequence). The CDR3 runs to 15 residues. Here the CDR3 DNA reads TGTGCCAGCAGCCCCCGGGAGCGGCAGCAAGAGACCCAGTACTTC. It yields the protein CASSPRERQQETQYF.

The chain has TRBV30 and TRBJ1-3, with 7 nucleotides matching TRBD1. J was trimmed by 0 bases and V by 2 bases; bases with no gene match: 4. CDR3 length equals 15 residues. CDR1 GTSNPN and CDR2 SVGIG come from the germline V gene (reference sequence). The CDR3 region has the DNA TGTGCCTGGAGTTGGAACAGGGGCTCTGGAAACACCATATATTTT. It encodes CAWSWNRGSGNTIYF. The variable domain in full, completed from reference TRBV30 and TRBJ1-3, reads SQTIHQWPATLVQPVGSPLSLECTVEGTSNPNLYWYRQAAGRGLQLLFYSVGIGQISSEVPQNLSASRPQDRQFILSSKKLLLSDSGFYLCAWSWNRGSGNTIYFGEGSWLTVV.

V usage is TRBV7-3 and J usage is TRBJ2-1; 10 bases fit TRBD1. Germline V gene sequence: CDR1 SGHTA, CDR2 FQGTGA. J gave up 1 base and V 4 bases, and 1 base lay outside the gene matches. This CDR3 comprises 15 residues. The CDR3 DNA reads TGTGCCAGCAGCTCGGACAGGGGGTCCTACAATGAGCAGTTCTTC. It codes for CASSSDRGSYNEQFF.